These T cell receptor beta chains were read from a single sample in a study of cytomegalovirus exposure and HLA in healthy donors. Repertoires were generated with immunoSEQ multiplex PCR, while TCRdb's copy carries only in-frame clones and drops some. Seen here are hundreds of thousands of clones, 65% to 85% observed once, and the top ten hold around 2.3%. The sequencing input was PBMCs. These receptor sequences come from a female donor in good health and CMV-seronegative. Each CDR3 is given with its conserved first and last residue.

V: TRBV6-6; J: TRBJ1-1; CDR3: CASSYKQGLLNTEAFF
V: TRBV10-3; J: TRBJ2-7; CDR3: CAISPGSGGSYEQYF
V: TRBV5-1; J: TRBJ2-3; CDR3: CASSFPPSREGRTDTQYF
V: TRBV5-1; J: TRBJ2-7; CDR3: CASSLKQGYYEQYF
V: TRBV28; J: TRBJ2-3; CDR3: CASSPRQGLTDTQYF
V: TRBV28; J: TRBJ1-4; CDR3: CASTQTWQGATNEKLFF
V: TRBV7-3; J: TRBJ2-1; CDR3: CASSRLAGEEFNNEQFF
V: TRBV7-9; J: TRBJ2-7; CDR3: CSSSIDRHEQYF
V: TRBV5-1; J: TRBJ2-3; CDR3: CASNKGPLPTDTQYF
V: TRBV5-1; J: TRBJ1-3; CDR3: CASSPWTASGNTIYF